These 30 T cell receptor beta chains were all obtained from the same sample, sequenced in a study of cytomegalovirus exposure and HLA in healthy donors. The PCR made use of 60 Vbeta and 13 Jbeta primers. Here immunoSEQ multiplex PCR was the method, and the copy in TCRdb shows in-frame clones only, minus some. The sample has approximately 150,000 clones, nearly 80% seen once. The source material was PBMCs. The receptors were gathered from a woman between 35 and 50 years old in good health and CMV-seronegative.

The chain uses TRBV6-5 and TRBJ2-7; 10 bases align to TRBD1. The CDR3 extends over 15 amino acids. Germline V lookup: CDR1 MNHEY, CDR2 SVGAGI. V lost 10 bases to trimming and J lost 6 bases; unmatched junction nucleotides: 15. Here the CDR3 DNA reads TGTGCCACCCTAAAACCGGGACAGGGGACGGCCGAGCAGTACTTC. Its translation is CATLKPGQGTAEQYF.

With respect to this clone: Its ends do not fully match the called genes, so a read error is possible. CDR3 sequence reads: CSSSSMSGQGVYNEQFF. The CDR3 coding sequence is TGTTCCAGCAGCTCAATGAGTGGACAGGGGGTCTACAATGAGCAGTTCTTC. The V gene is TRBV7-9, the J gene TRBJ2-1, with 10 nucleotides matching TRBD1. CDR1 and CDR2 (germline): SEHNR, FQNEAQ (reference sequence). This CDR3 has 17 residues.

This clone was recorded a few times. V is TRBV28 and J is TRBJ2-2; D not certain. Trimming removed 7 bases at V and 2 bases at J, with 8 bases between. The germline CDR1 and CDR2 sequences are MDHEN and SYDVKM. This CDR3 region has 13 residues. The CDR3 reads CASISVNTGELFF. In nucleotides, the CDR3 is TGTGCCAGCATCTCCGTCAACACCGGGGAGCTGTTTTTT.

The chain has TRBV9 and TRBJ2-5; 8 bases fit TRBD2. CDR1 SGDLS and CDR2 YYNGEE come from the germline V gene. This CDR3 has 13 amino acids. V lost 7 bases and J lost 5; bases outside the gene matches: 7. CDR3 bases: TGTGCCAGCTCCCGGGCGGGAGGTGAGACCCAGTACTTC. This gives the protein CASSRAGGETQYF.

The chain is built from TRBV11-3 and TRBJ1-1; TRBD1 aligns across 7 bases. This CDR3 is 16 amino acids long. With 3 bases clipped from V and 3 bases from J, the junction kept 10 bases outside the gene matches. Per germline, CDR1 SGHNT and CDR2 YENEEA. The CDR3 nucleotides are TGTGCCAGCAGCTTTGATTTCGACAGGGACGACACTGAAGCTTTCTTT. It is translated as CASSFDFDRDDTEAFF. The entire variable domain, with the rest obtained from reference TRBV11-3 and TRBJ1-1, is as follows: EAGVVQSPRYKIIEKKQPVAFWCNPISGHNTLYWYLQNLGQGPELLIRYENEEAVDDSQLPKDRFSAERLKGVDSTLKIQPAELGDSAVYLCASSFDFDRDDTEAFFGQGTRLTVV.

Only a few counts were recorded for this clone. V is TRBV28 and J is TRBJ1-1; D ambiguous. V lost 7 bases and J 7 bases, leaving 13 bases between the germline ends. Germline V gene data show CDR1 as MDHEN and CDR2 as SYDVKM. This CDR3 spans 12 amino acids. The CDR3 nucleotides read TGTGCCAGCATGATGTTCGGGAGTGAAGCTTTCTTT. It yields the protein CASMMFGSEAFF. Combining the CDR3 with reference TRBV28 and TRBJ1-1 gives the whole variable domain DVKVTQSSRYLVKRTGEKVFLECVQDMDHENMFWYRQDPGLGLRLIYFSYDVKMKEKGDIPEGYSVSREKKERFSLILESASTNQTSMYLCASMMFGSEAFFGQGTRLTVV.

This clone has more than one count but fewer than ten. The chain joins TRBV11-3 to TRBJ2-7, with TRBD2 identical over 7 bases. After removal of 5 bases from V and 7 bases from J, the junction contained 11 bases not matched to a gene. This CDR3 is built from 14 residues. In germline, CDR1 is SGHNT, CDR2 YENEEA. The CDR3 DNA reads as TGTGCCAGCAGCAAAGGCGAGGGGAGGGCGGAGCAGTACTTC. This encodes CASSKGEGRAEQYF.

V usage is TRBV18 and J usage is TRBJ2-1; TRBD1 matches at 10 bases. Germline assignment: CDR1 KGHSH and CDR2 LQKENI. V shed 2 bases, J shed 5 bases, and the junction held 3 bases outside the gene matches. The CDR3 length is 15 residues. DNA of the CDR3: TGTGCCAGCTCACCAAGGACAGGGGGGAACAATGAGCAGTTCTTC. It is translated as CASSPRTGGNNEQFF. Variable domain in full (rest from reference TRBV18 and TRBJ2-1): NAGVMQNPRHLVRRRGQEARLRCSPMKGHSHVYWYRQLPEEGLKFMVYLQKENIIDESGMPKERFSAEFPKEGPSILRIQQVVRGDSAAYFCASSPRTGGNNEQFFGPGTRLTVL.

The chain combines TRBV27 with TRBJ2-1, with 8 bases matching TRBD2. The trim removed 3 bases at V and 2 bases at J, leaving 0 bases unmatched. Germline CDR1 MNHEY, CDR2 SMNVEV (reference sequence). The CDR3 has 14 residues. CDR3 coding DNA: TGTGCCAGCAGTTTTAGCGGGACCTACAATGAGCAGTTCTTC. It yields the protein CASSFSGTYNEQFF.

The CDR3 sequence: CASSGDEKAGGIFHEQFF. CDR3 coding DNA: TGTGCCAGCAGCGGTGATGAAAAAGCGGGAGGAATCTTTCATGAGCAGTTCTTC. V is TRBV5-4 and J is TRBJ2-1; 9 nucleotides line up with TRBD2. Germline V gives CDR1 SGHNT, CDR2 YYREEE (reference sequence). The junction had 19 bases not matched to a gene; V was cut back by 4 bases and J by 8 bases. This CDR3 is 18 amino acids long. Combining the CDR3 with reference TRBV5-4 and TRBJ2-1 gives the whole variable domain ETGVTQSPTHLIKTRGQQVTLRCSSQSGHNTVSWYQQALGQGPQFIFQYYREEENGRGNFPPRFSGLQFPNYSSELNVNALELDDSALYLCASSGDEKAGGIFHEQFFGPGTRLTVL.

This chain uses TRBV4-1 with TRBJ2-1, with no clear D. This CDR3 comprises 16 residues. V was shortened by 1 base and J by 5 bases, with 15 bases between the two germline ends. Germline V gives CDR1 MGHRA, CDR2 YSYEKL. The CDR3 DNA follows: TGCGCCAGCAGCCAAGTGGCGGCAGTATCTCACAATGAGCAGTTCTTC. Protein: CASSQVAAVSHNEQFF.

The genes are TRBV19 and TRBJ2-3; 7 nucleotides align to TRBD1. This CDR3 is built from 15 residues. Unmatched junction bases numbered 12, after V lost 10 bases and J lost 2 bases. The germline V gene has CDR1 LNHDA and CDR2 SQIVND (reference sequence). The CDR3 loop reads CATTFDRAITDTQYF. CDR3 sequence (DNA): TGTGCCACCACTTTCGACAGGGCAATCACAGATACGCAGTATTTT.

The V gene is TRBV7-2, the J gene TRBJ2-2; no definite D call. This CDR3 comprises 15 residues. Germline lookup yields CDR1 SGHTA and CDR2 FQGNSA. Deletions cut 5 bases from V and 6 bases from J, with 16 bases between. Here the CDR3 reads CASSPQLGAAGELFF. DNA for the CDR3: TGTGCCAGCAGCCCGCAGTTAGGTGCGGCCGGGGAGCTGTTTTTT. Full variable domain (missing parts from reference TRBV7-2 and TRBJ2-2): GAGVSQSPSNKVTEKGKDVELRCDPISGHTALYWYRQSLGQGLEFLIYFQGNSAPDKSGLPSDRFSAERTGGSVSTLTIQRTQQEDSAVYLCASSPQLGAAGELFFGEGSRLTVL.

The rearrangement uses TRBV10-3 and TRBJ1-1; D not resolved. Germline assignment: CDR1 ENHRY and CDR2 SYGVKD. The germline V and J ends were trimmed by 0 bases and 4 bases, with 15 bases remaining between them. The CDR3 extends over 16 amino acids. The CDR3 DNA is TGTGCCATCAGTGAGTCATTGCTGGGAGAGGGCACTGAAGCTTTCTTT. Amino acids: CAISESLLGEGTEAFF.

V usage is TRBV28 and J usage is TRBJ1-6, with TRBD1 as a possible D gene (6 bases). The length of the CDR3 is 15 residues. Germline V gives CDR1 MDHEN, CDR2 SYDVKM. V was cut by 2 bases and J by 11 bases, with 16 bases left in between. The DNA for the CDR3 is TGTGCCAGCAGTTTACCCACAGGGATCGGGGCACCCCTCCACTTT. This codes for CASSLPTGIGAPLHF.

V is TRBV9 and J is TRBJ2-1; the match to TRBD2 covers 11 bases. Germline V gene lookup returns CDR1 SGDLS and CDR2 YYNGEE. The junction had 2 bases not matched to a gene; V was cut back by 2 bases and J by 4 bases. This CDR3 region has 15 residues. The CDR3 DNA reads TGTGCCAGCAGCGTTTCTAGCGGGGGGTACAATGAGCAGTTCTTC. Protein: CASSVSSGGYNEQFF.

The chain is built from TRBV14 and TRBJ2-3; D is unresolved. Per the germline V gene, CDR1 is SGHDN and CDR2 is FVKESK. The CDR3 is 14 residues long. Trimming stripped 3 bases from V and 2 bases from J, with 9 bases between. CDR3 amino acids: CASSQRQDTDTQYF. The DNA of the CDR3 is TGTGCCAGCAGCCAGAGACAAGACACAGATACGCAGTATTTT.

The chain employs TRBV27 and TRBJ2-6; 8 bases are a match to TRBD1. Germline loops: CDR1 MNHEY, CDR2 SMNVEV (reference sequence). V was pared by 1 base and J by 2 bases, with 7 bases of the junction left unmatched. The CDR3 sequence is 18 residues long. The CDR3 here is CASSLWSRGLTGANVLTF. CDR3 bases: TGTGCCAGCAGTTTATGGTCCAGGGGGCTAACTGGGGCCAACGTCCTGACTTTC.

The CDR3 sequence: CASSPDRLAGGNEQFF. In DNA, the CDR3 is TGTGCCAGCAGCCCAGACCGACTAGCGGGGGGCAATGAGCAGTTCTTC. The genes are TRBV7-8 and TRBJ2-1; 13 bases are a match to TRBD2. The germline V gene encodes CDR1 SGHVS and CDR2 FQNEAQ. This CDR3 spans 16 amino acids. Trimming at V came to 5 bases and at J to 6 bases, leaving 7 bases not matched to a gene.

The genes are TRBV4-2 and TRBJ1-5; no firm D call. Germline values: CDR1 LGHNA, CDR2 YNFKEQ. This CDR3 spans 19 amino acids. The V end lost 0 bases, the J end lost 2 bases, and 20 bases lay between the germline ends. Written as DNA, the CDR3 is TGTGCCAGCAGCCAAGAGAGGTTCGGCTCCCGATTGGGCAATCAGCCCCAGCATTTT. Amino acids: CASSQERFGSRLGNQPQHF.

This chain links TRBV7-3 with TRBJ1-1; 10 positions match TRBD1. Trimming at V came to 5 bases and at J to 4 bases, leaving 7 bases not matched to a gene. Looked up from germline, CDR1 is SGHTA and CDR2 is FQGTGA. This CDR3 comprises 15 residues. The CDR3: CASSLPGQGSTEAFF. The DNA for the CDR3 is TGTGCCAGCAGCCTACCGGGACAGGGGAGCACTGAAGCTTTCTTT.

The J gene is TRBJ2-1, the V gene TRBV4-1; D perhaps matches TRBD2 (6 bases). The CDR3 totals 18 residues. Trimming removed 0 bases from V and 1 base from J, with 16 bases in between. Germline V CDR1 and CDR2: MGHRA, YSYEKL. CDR3 in amino acids: CASSQDQADAGSYNEQFF. The CDR3, as DNA: TGCGCCAGCAGCCAAGATCAGGCAGACGCGGGGTCCTACAATGAGCAGTTCTTC.

The chain couples TRBV5-1 to TRBJ2-5; TRBD1 matches at 8 bases. CDR3 length equals 14 residues. The V and J ends lost 2 bases and 5 bases, in that order; junction bases with no gene match: 5. Per the germline V gene, CDR1 is SGHRS and CDR2 is YFSETQ. The CDR3 coding sequence is TGCGCCAGCAGCTTCAGACAGGGGCCGGAGACCCAGTACTTC. Protein product: CASSFRQGPETQYF.

V gene TRBV30 combines with J gene TRBJ1-2, with D possibly being TRBD1 (5 bases). Trimming cost V 2 bases and J 2 bases, with 15 bases left between them. Per the germline V gene, CDR1 is GTSNPN and CDR2 is SVGIG (reference sequence). The CDR3 length is 15 residues. The CDR3 nucleotides read TGTGCCTGGAGTTCAACAGGCCGTGAGAACTATGGCTACACCTTC. Amino acids: CAWSSTGRENYGYTF.

The CDR3 sequence: CASSSRQVNQPQHF. Here the CDR3 DNA reads TGTGCCAGCAGCTCACGACAGGTCAATCAGCCCCAGCATTTT. The V gene is TRBV7-8, the J gene TRBJ1-5; perhaps TRBD1 as D (6 bases). The CDR3 loop spans 14 amino acids. V shed 4 bases and J shed 3 bases, with 10 bases lying between them. Germline loops: CDR1 SGHVS, CDR2 FQNEAQ.

The V and J genes are TRBV14 and TRBJ2-5; 8 nucleotides agree with TRBD2. CDR1 is SGHDN, CDR2 FVKESK, per germline. V was clipped by 5 bases and J by 5 bases; unmatched bases: 4. This CDR3 is 13 amino acids long. The CDR3 DNA reads TGTGCCAGCAGCTTAGCGGGGAGGGAGACCCAGTACTTC. Translated: CASSLAGRETQYF.

This clone was detected only a few times. This chain uses TRBV19 with TRBJ1-1; 9 bases are shared with TRBD1. Germline CDR1 and CDR2: LNHDA and SQIVND (reference sequence). The length of the CDR3 is 13 residues. V lost 8 bases to trimming and J lost 1 base; unmatched junction nucleotides: 2. The CDR3 loop is CASGDRANTEAFF. Written as DNA, the CDR3 is TGTGCCAGTGGGGACAGGGCGAACACTGAAGCTTTCTTT.

The rearrangement joins TRBV28 to TRBJ2-1; 14 bases line up with TRBD2. The CDR3 spans 17 residues. Germline lookup yields CDR1 MDHEN and CDR2 SYDVKM. V shed 5 bases, J shed 6 bases, and the junction held 9 bases outside the gene matches. CDR3 nucleotides: TGTGCCAGCAGTGGGGGACTAGCGGGAGAGATATCCAATGAGCAGTTCTTC. Translated: CASSGGLAGEISNEQFF.

The V and J genes are TRBV19 and TRBJ1-1; 7 positions agree with TRBD1. Germline assignment: CDR1 LNHDA and CDR2 SQIVND (reference sequence). The CDR3 covers 14 residues. The V and J ends lost 5 bases and 3 bases, in that order; junction bases with no gene match: 6. The CDR3 protein is CASSVGTVDTEAFF. The CDR3 DNA is TGTGCCAGTAGTGTCGGGACAGTAGACACTGAAGCTTTCTTT.

This clone was picked up a small number of times. The chain couples TRBV2 to TRBJ2-2; tentatively, D is TRBD1 (5 bases). The V end lost 5 bases, the J end lost 3 bases, and 13 bases lay between the germline ends. The germline CDR1 and CDR2 sequences are SNHLY and FYNNEI. This CDR3 has 15 residues. CDR3 sequence: CASSYQGRHTGELFF. The CDR3 DNA follows: TGTGCCAGCAGTTACCAGGGTCGGCACACCGGGGAGCTGTTTTTT.